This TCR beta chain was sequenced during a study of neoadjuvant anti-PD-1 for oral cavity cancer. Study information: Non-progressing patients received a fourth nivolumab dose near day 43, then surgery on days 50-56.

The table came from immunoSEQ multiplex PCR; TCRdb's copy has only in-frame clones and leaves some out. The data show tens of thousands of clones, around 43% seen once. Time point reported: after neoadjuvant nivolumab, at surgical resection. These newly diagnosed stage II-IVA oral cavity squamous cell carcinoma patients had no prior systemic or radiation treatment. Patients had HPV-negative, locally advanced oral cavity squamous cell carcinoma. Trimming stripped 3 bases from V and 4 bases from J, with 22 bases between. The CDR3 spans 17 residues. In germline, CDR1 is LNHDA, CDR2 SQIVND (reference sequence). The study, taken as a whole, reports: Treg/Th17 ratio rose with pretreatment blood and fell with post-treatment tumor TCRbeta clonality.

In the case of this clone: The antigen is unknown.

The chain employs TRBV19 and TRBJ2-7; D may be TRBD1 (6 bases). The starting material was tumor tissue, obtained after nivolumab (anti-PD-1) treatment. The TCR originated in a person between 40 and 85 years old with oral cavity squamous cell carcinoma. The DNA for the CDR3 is TGTGCCAGTAGTATTTGGGGGCCTCCCAATTCTTTATACGAGCAGTACTTC. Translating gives CASSIWGPPNSLYEQYF.